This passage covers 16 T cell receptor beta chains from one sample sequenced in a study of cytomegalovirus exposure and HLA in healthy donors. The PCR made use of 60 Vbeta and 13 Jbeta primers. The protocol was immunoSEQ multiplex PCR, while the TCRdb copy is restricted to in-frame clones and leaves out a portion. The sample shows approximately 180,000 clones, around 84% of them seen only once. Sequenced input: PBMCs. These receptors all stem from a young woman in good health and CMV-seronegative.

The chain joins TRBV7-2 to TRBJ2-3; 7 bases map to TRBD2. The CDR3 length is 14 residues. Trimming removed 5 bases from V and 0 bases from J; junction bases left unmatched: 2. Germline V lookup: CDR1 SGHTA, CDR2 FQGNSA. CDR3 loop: CASSATSSTDTQYF. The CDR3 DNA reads TGTGCCAGCAGCGCGACTAGCAGCACAGATACGCAGTATTTT.

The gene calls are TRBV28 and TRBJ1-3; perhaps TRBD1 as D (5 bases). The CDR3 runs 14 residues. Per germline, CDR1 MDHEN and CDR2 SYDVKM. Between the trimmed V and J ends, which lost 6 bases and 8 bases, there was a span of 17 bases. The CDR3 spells CASRLTVWADTIYF. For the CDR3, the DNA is TGTGCCAGCAGACTGACAGTGTGGGCAGACACCATATATTTT.

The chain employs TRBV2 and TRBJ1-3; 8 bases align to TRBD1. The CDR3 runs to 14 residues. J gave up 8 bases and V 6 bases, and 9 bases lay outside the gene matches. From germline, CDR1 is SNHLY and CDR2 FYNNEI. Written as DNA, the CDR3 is TGTGCCAGCAGCCCAGGACAGGGACGAGACACCATATATTTT. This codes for CASSPGQGRDTIYF.

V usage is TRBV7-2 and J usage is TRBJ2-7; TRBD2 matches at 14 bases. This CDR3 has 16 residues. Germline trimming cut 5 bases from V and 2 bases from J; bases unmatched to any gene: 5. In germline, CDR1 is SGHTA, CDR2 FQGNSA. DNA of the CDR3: TGTGCCAGCAGCCGCGGACTAGCGGGAGGCACCTACGAGCAGTACTTC. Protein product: CASSRGLAGGTYEQYF.

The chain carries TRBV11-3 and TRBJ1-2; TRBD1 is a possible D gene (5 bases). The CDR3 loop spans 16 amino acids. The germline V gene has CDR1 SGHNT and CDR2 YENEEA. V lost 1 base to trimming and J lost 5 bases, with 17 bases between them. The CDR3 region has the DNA TGTGCCAGCAGCTTAGGAATGGGATCAGGGACTTATGGCTACACCTTC. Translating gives CASSLGMGSGTYGYTF.

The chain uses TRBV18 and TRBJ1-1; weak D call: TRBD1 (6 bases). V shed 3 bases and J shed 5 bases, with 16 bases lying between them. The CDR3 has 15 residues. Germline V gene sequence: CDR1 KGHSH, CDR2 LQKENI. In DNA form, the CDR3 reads TGTGCCAGCTCACCGCTCGGGGGGCGCGGGACTGAAGCTTTCTTT. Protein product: CASSPLGGRGTEAFF.

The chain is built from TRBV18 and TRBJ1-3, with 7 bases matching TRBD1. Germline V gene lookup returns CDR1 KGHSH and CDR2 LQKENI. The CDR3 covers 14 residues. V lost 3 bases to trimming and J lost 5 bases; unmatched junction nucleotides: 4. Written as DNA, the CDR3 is TGTGCCAGCTCACCCGGGACAGACAGAAACACCATATATTTT. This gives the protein CASSPGTDRNTIYF.

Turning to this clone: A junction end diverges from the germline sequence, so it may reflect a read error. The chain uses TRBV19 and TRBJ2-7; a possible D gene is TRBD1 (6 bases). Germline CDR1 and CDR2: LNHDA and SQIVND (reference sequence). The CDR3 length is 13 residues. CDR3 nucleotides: TGTGCCAGTAGTAACGACAGGTTCTACGGGCAGTACTTC. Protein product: CASSNDRFYGQYF.

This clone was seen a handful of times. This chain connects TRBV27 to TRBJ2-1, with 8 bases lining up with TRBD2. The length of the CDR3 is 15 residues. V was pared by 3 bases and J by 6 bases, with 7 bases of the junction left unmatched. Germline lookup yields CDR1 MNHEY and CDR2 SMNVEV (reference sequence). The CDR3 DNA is TGTGCCAGCAGTTTGGACGCCGGGACTAGCAATGAGCAGTTCTTC. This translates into CASSLDAGTSNEQFF.

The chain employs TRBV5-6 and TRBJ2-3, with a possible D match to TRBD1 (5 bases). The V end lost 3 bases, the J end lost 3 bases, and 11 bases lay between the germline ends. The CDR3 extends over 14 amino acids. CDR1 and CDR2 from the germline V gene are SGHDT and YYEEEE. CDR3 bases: TGTGCCAGCAGCTCGGTTCCAGGGACAGATACGCAGTATTTT. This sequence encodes CASSSVPGTDTQYF.

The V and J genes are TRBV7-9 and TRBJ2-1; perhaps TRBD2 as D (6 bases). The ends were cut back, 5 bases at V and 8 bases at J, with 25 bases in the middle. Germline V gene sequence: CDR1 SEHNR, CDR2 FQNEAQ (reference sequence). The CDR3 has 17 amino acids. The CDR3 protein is CASSSSLAFKAPDEQFF. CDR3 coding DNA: TGTGCCAGCAGCAGTAGTCTAGCGTTTAAGGCTCCGGATGAGCAGTTCTTC.

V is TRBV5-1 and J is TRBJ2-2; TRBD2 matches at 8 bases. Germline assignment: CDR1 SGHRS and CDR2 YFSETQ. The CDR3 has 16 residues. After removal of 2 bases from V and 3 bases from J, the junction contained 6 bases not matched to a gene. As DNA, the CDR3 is TGCGCCAGCAGCTTAACGGGAGGGCTGGACACCGGGGAGCTGTTTTTT. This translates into CASSLTGGLDTGELFF.

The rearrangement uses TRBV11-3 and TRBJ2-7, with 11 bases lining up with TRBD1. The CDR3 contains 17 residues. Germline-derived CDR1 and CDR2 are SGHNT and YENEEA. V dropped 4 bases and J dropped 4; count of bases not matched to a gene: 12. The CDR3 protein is CASSSWTGGPSGYEQYV. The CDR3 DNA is TGTGCCAGCAGCTCGTGGACAGGGGGCCCATCTGGGTACGAGCAGTACGTC.

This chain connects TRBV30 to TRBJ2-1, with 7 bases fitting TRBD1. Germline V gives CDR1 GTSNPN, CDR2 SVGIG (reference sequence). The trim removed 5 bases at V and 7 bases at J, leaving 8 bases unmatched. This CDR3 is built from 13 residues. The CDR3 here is CAWEQGQRNEQFF. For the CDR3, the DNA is TGTGCCTGGGAACAGGGGCAGCGGAATGAGCAGTTCTTC.

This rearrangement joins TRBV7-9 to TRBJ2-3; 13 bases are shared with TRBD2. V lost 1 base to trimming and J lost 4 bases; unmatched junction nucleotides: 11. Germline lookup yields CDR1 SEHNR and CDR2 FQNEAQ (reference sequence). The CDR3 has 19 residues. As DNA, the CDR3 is TGTGCCAGCAGCTTAGGGGGACTAGCGGGAATAAAAGGCGCAGATACGCAGTATTTT. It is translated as CASSLGGLAGIKGADTQYF.

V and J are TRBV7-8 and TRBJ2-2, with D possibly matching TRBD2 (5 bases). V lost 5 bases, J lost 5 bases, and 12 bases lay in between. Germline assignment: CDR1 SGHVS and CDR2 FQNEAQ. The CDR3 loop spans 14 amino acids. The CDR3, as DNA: TGTGCCAGCAGCCGTCGGACTGTGACCGGGGAGCTGTTTTTT. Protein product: CASSRRTVTGELFF.